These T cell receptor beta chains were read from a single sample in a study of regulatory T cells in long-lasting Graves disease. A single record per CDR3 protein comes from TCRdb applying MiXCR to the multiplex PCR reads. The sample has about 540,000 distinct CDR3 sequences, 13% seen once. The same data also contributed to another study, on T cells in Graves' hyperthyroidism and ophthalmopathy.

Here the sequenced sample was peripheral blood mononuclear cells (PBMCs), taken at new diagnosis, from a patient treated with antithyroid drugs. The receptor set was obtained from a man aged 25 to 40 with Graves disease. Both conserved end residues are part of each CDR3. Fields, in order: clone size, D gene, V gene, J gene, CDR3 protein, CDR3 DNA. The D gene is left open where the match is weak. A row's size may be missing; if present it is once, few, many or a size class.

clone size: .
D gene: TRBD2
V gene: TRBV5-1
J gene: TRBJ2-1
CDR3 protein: CASSWPLGLAGVINNEQFF
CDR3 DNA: TGCGCCAGCAGCTGGCCTTTAGGACTAGCGGGAGTCATCAACAATGAGCAGTTCTTC

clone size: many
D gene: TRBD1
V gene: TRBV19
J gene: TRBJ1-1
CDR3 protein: CASTRLGQGAGEAFF
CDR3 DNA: TGTGCCAGTACCCGCTTAGGACAGGGGGCCGGTGAAGCTTTCTTT

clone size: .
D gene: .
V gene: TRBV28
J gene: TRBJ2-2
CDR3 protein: CASSFTLGNTGELFF
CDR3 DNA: TGTGCCAGCAGTTTTACCTTAGGGAACACCGGGGAGCTGTTTTTT

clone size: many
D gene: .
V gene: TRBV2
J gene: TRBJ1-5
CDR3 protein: CASSERTRNQPQHF
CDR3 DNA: TGTGCCAGCAGTGAACGGACACGCAATCAGCCCCAGCATTTT

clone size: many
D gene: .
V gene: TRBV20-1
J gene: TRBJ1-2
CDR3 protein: CSARRGVGYTF
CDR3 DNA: TGCAGTGCTAGGAGGGGGGTCGGCTACACCTTC

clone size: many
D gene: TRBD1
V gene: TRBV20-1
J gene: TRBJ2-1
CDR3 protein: CSARDMGTGQNEQFF
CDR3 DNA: TGCAGTGCTAGAGATATGGGGACAGGGCAAAATGAGCAGTTCTTC

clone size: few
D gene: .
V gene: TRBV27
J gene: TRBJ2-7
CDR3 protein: CASSLSSPAYEQYF
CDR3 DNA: TGTGCCAGCAGTTTATCGAGTCCTGCATACGAGCAGTACTTC

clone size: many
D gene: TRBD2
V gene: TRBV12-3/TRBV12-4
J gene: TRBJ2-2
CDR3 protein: CATPRAGGNTGELFF
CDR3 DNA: TGTGCCACCCCCAGGGCGGGGGGGAACACCGGGGAGCTGTTTTTT

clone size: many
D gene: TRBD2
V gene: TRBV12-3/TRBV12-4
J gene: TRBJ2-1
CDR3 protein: CASDKAGPYNEQFF
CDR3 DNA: TGTGCCAGTGATAAAGCGGGACCCTACAATGAGCAGTTCTTC

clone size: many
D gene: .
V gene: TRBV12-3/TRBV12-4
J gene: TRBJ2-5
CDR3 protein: CASSLGGAGTQYF
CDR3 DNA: TGTGCCAGCAGTTTGGGCGGCGCCGGGACCCAGTACTTC

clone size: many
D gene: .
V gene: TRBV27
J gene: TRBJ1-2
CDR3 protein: CASSFGGGYGYTF
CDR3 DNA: TGTGCCAGCAGCTTTGGAGGGGGCTATGGCTACACCTTC

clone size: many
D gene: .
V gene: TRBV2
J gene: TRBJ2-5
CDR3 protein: CASSVAGRETQYF
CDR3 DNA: TGTGCCAGCAGTGTGGCGGGGCGAGAGACCCAGTACTTC

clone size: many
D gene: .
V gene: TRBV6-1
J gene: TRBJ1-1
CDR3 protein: CASTLTRGVKNTEAFF
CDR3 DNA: TGTGCCAGCACCCTTACGCGGGGGGTGAAGAACACTGAAGCTTTCTTT

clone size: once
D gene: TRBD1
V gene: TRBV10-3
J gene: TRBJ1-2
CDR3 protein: CAISYTGGDGYTF
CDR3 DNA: TGTGCCATCAGTTACACAGGGGGCGATGGCTACACCTTC

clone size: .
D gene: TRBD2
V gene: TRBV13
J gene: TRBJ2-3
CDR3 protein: CASSGTSGSRTSTDTQYF
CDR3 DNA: TGTGCCAGCAGCGGAACTAGCGGGAGCCGAACTAGCACAGATACGCAGTATTTT

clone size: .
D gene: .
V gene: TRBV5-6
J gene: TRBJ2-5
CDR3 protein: CASSLEGSARGYF
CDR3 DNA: TGTGCCAGCAGCTTGGAAGGTTCGGCCCGGGGGTACTTC

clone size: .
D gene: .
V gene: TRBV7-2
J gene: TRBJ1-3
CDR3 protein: CTSSLGAGNTIYF
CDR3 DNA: TGTACCAGCAGCTTAGGGGCTGGAAACACCATATATTTT

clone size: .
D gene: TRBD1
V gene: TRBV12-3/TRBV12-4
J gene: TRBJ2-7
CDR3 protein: CASSLLRTGGYEQYF
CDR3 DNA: TGTGCCAGCAGTTTACTTAGGACAGGGGGCTACGAGCAGTACTTC

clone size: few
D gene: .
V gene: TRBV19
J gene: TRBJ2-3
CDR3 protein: CASSYLEDTQYF
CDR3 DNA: TGTGCCAGTAGTTACCTTGAAGATACGCAGTATTTT

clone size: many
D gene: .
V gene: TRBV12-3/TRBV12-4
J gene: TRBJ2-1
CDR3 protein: CASSLGGAREQFF
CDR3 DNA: TGTGCCAGCAGCCTCGGCGGGGCGCGGGAGCAGTTCTTC

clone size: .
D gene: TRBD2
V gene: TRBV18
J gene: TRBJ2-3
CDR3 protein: CASSLMTSGNPDTQYF
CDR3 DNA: TGTGCCAGCTCTCTCATGACTAGCGGGAACCCAGATACGCAGTATTTT

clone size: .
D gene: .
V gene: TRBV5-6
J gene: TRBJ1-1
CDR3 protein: CASTNRGARGAFF
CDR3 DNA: TGTGCCAGCACCAATCGGGGGGCGAGGGGAGCTTTCTTT

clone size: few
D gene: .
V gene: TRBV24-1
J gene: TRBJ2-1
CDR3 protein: CATSDVGGGFYNEQFF
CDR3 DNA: TGTGCCACCAGTGATGTTGGGGGGGGCTTCTACAATGAGCAGTTCTTC

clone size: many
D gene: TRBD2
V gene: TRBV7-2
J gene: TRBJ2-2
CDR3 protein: CASSRPGLATTGELFF
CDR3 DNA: TGTGCCAGCAGCCGCCCCGGACTAGCGACCACCGGGGAGCTGTTTTTT

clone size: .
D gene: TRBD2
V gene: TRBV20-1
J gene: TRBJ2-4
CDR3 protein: CSAITSGRPLLDEQYF
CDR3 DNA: TGCAGTGCTATAACTAGCGGGAGGCCCCTCTTGGATGAGCAGTACTTC

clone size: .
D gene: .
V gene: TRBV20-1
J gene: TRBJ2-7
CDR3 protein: CSALVGSYEQYF
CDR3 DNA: TGCAGTGCTTTGGTCGGCTCCTACGAGCAGTACTTC

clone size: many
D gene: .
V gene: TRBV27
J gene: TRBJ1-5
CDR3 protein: CASRLRTLSEPQHF
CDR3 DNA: TGTGCCAGCAGATTAAGGACCCTAAGCGAGCCCCAGCATTTT

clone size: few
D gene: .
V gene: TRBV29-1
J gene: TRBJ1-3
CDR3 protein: CSVHDSGNTIYF
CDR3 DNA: TGCAGCGTTCATGATTCTGGAAACACCATATATTTT

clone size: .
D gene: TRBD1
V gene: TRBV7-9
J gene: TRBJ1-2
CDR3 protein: CASSSTGTAARGYTF
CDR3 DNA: TGTGCCAGCAGCTCAACCGGGACAGCTGCTCGGGGCTACACCTTC

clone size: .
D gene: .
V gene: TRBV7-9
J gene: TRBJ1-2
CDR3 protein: CASSSLRGADYGYTF
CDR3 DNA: TGTGCCAGCAGCTCCTTAAGGGGTGCCGACTATGGCTACACCTTC

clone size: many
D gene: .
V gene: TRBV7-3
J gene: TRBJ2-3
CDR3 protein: CASSLGGPDTQYF
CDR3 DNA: TGTGCCAGCAGTTTAGGGGGGCCAGATACGCAGTATTTT

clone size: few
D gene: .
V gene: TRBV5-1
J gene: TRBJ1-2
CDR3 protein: CASSLTRYGGPQKHDYGYTF
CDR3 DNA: TGCGCCAGCAGCTTGACGAGGTACGGTGGCCCTCAAAAACATGACTATGGCTACACCTTC